Detailed here is one T cell receptor beta chain. Antigen unknown. An end of the junction does not agree with germline; a read error may underlie this. Patients chosen for sequencing had shown CD8+CD57+ cell expansion by flow cytometry. None of the patients had been given any therapy when their blood was sampled. The sample is drawn from a study of CD8+CD57+ T cells in acquired aplastic anemia. At the level of the study: DNA per sorted CD4+ or CD8+ sample ranged about 0.19 to 30 ug, averaging about 3 ug. Points from the study as a whole: Twenty-nine CD8+ CDR3 sequences were shared between patients and controls. Patients showed no significant difference from controls in CD8+ Simpson's diversity.

Genomic DNA templated the TCR beta VDJ and CDR3 profiling. TCRdb reprocessed the reads with MiXCR, giving one entry per CDR3 protein. The data contain approximately 220,000 distinct CDR3 sequences, 40% to 50% of them singletons. This TCR came from a human donor with aplastic anemia. The sequencing input was sorted CD4+, CD8+, or CD8+CD57+ T cells (not recorded which) from PBMCs.

The CDR3 DNA is TGCGCCAGCCGTGAAGGCAGGAACTACGAGCAGTACTTC. As protein: CASREGRNYEQYF. The chain employs TRBV10-1 and TRBJ2-7; D not certain. This CDR3 is 13 amino acids long. Germline CDR1 is WNHNN and CDR2 is SYGVQD (reference sequence).